This T cell receptor (beta chain) was captured in a study of T cells in Graves' hyperthyroidism and ophthalmopathy. Trimming took 3 bases from V and 9 from J; bases not matched to a gene: 5. Germline V gene data show CDR1 as SGDLS and CDR2 as YYNGEE. The CDR3 extends over 13 amino acids. This clonotype was recorded a few times. The antigen remains undetermined. The investigators amplified TCR beta CDR3 regions from RNA transcripts. The HTBI primer set was used in a first-round RT-PCR of the TCR CDR3. MiXCR, run by TCRdb on the multiplex PCR reads, gives a single entry per CDR3 protein. This table holds 300,000 to 450,000 distinct CDR3 sequences, about 18% found once. General observations from the study: The model anticipated ophthalmopathy a median approximately 6.5 months pre-onset.

It was at first hyperthyroidism diagnosis, before any ophthalmopathy symptoms, that the blood sample was taken. The authors obtained PBMCs from 10 ml of fresh peripheral blood. V usage is TRBV9 and J usage is TRBJ2-3; 9 bases are shared with TRBD2. The sequenced sample consisted of blood. This TCR was recovered from a young woman with Graves' hyperthyroidism that later progressed to Graves' ophthalmopathy. Here the CDR3 reads CASSGTTSGTQYF. Written as DNA, the CDR3 is TGTGCCAGCAGCGGAACGACTAGCGGAACGCAGTATTTT.